A selection of T cell receptor beta chains follows, all from one sample in a study of OX40 agonist ivuxolimab in advanced cancers. Only in-frame clones appear in the TCRdb table, and some are missing; sequencing was by immunoSEQ multiplex PCR. Of tens of thousands of clones in the sample, approximately 86% were seen once. Specimen: CD4+ or CD8+ T cells sorted from blood, collected in a trial of the OX40 agonist ivuxolimab. The source is an adult with an advanced solid tumor such as melanoma, head and neck, liver or kidney cancer. Both conserved end residues are part of each CDR3. D genes are given only for firm matches. Size is stated for part of the rows, as once, few or many counts, or as a class when the clone is expanded.

cdr3_length,clone_size,j_call,d_call,v_call,cdr3_nt,cdr3_aa
13,few,TRBJ1-2,TRBD1,TRBV15,TGTGCCACCAGCAAGGGACAGGACTATGGCTACACCTTC,CATSKGQDYGYTF
14,-,TRBJ2-3,-,TRBV12-5,TGTGCTAGTGGCCGAGGTGGATACACAGATACGCAGTATTTT,CASGRGGYTDTQYF
11,-,TRBJ2-7,-,TRBV28,TGTGCCACCGGGGCTGCGTACGAGCAGTACTTC,CATGAAYEQYF
14,-,TRBJ2-1,TRBD2,TRBV5-1,TGCGCCAGCAGGGGACTAGCGCGAGACAATGAGCAGTTCTTC,CASRGLARDNEQFF
16,-,TRBJ1-4,TRBD1,TRBV19,TGTGCCAGTAGTATACGTAGGGGGCGTTCCGATGAAAAACTGTTTTTT,CASSIRRGRSDEKLFF
13,few,TRBJ1-5,-,TRBV7-9,TGTGCCAGCAGCTTAGCTGGGGATCAGCCCCAGCATTTT,CASSLAGDQPQHF
17,-,TRBJ2-1,TRBD2,TRBV9,TGTGCCAGCAGCGTAGCGGCTAGCGGGAGGATAAACAATGAGCAGTTCTTC,CASSVAASGRINNEQFF
14,-,TRBJ2-7,-,TRBV6-5,TGTGCCAGCAAGATCTATCCTAGCGCCTACGAGCAGTACTTC,CASKIYPSAYEQYF
15,-,TRBJ1-4,-,TRBV19,TGTGCCAGTTCCCAGTCTTACGCAACTAATGAAAAACTGTTTTTT,CASSQSYATNEKLFF
15,-,TRBJ2-1,TRBD2,TRBV6-5,TGTGCCAGCAGGGAAACTAGCGCGACGAACAATGAGCAGTTCTTC,CASRETSATNNEQFF
16,-,TRBJ2-3,-,TRBV19,TGTGCCAGTAGGGGGAGATCTTCTCCAAGCACAGATACGCAGTATTTT,CASRGRSSPSTDTQYF
13,-,TRBJ1-3,TRBD1,TRBV7-6,TGTGCCAGCAGCCCAGGGGGAATAGACACCATATATTTT,CASSPGGIDTIYF
14,-,TRBJ1-1,-,TRBV30,TGTGCCTGGAGCAAAGGACACGTTAACACTGAAGCTTTCTTT,CAWSKGHVNTEAFF
13,-,TRBJ2-5,-,TRBV6-1,TGTGCCAGCACTCCCGCTTTGTACGGGACCCAGTACTTC,CASTPALYGTQYF
11,-,TRBJ2-1,-,TRBV9,TGTGCCAGCAGCGTAGTCGACGAGCAGTTCTTC,CASSVVDEQFF
15,-,TRBJ2-7,-,TRBV21-1,TGTGCCAGCCGGATCGGGAGGCACCCCTCCTACGAGCAGTACTTC,CASRIGRHPSYEQYF
13,-,TRBJ2-5,-,TRBV7-2,TGTGCCAGCAGCTTAGCGCGGCAAGAGACCCAGTACTTC,CASSLARQETQYF
13,-,TRBJ2-1,-,TRBV5-1,TGCGCCAGCAGCTTCACAGAGCGCAATGAGCAGTTCTTC,CASSFTERNEQFF
13,-,TRBJ1-5,TRBD1,TRBV28,TGTGCCAGCCGGACAGGGGGCGTTCAGCCCCAGCATTTT,CASRTGGVQPQHF
16,-,TRBJ2-1,TRBD2,TRBV7-2,TGTGCCAGCAGCCCAGGTGCGTTGCGGGGGGGCAATGAGCAGTTCTTC,CASSPGALRGGNEQFF
16,-,TRBJ2-1,TRBD2,TRBV5-1,TGCGCCAGCAGCCTAGGGACTAGCGGGAGTTCGGATGAGCAGTTCTTC,CASSLGTSGSSDEQFF
15,-,TRBJ1-2,-,TRBV6-5,TGTGCCAGCAGTTACACCTACGACAATAACTATGGCTACACCTTC,CASSYTYDNNYGYTF
14,-,TRBJ1-5,TRBD1,TRBV2,TGTGCCAGCACGCGGACAGGGTTTGATCAGCCCCAGCATTTT,CASTRTGFDQPQHF
16,-,TRBJ2-3,-,TRBV7-9,TGTGCCAGCAGCCAAGACATAGGGTTGAGCACAGATACGCAGTATTTT,CASSQDIGLSTDTQYF
14,-,TRBJ2-2,-,TRBV19,TGTGCCAGTAGTGTAAGGGGGGACACCGGGGAGCTGTTTTTT,CASSVRGDTGELFF
17,-,TRBJ2-1,-,TRBV19,TGTGCCAGTAGTTTGCAATATGGGGCTAGCTGGAGGGATGAGCAGTTCTTC,CASSLQYGASWRDEQFF
15,once,TRBJ2-1,-,TRBV7-8,TGTGCCAGCACCTCCTTGGCGGTTTCTTCCAATGAGCAGTTCTTC,CASTSLAVSSNEQFF
14,-,TRBJ2-7,TRBD2,TRBV29-1,TGCAGCGCGTTAAGCGGGGTAAATTCCTACGAGCAGTACTTC,CSALSGVNSYEQYF
15,-,TRBJ1-1,-,TRBV18,TGTGCCAGCTCACCATGGAGGGCAGGGTTCACTGAAGCTTTCTTT,CASSPWRAGFTEAFF
15,-,TRBJ2-3,-,TRBV13,TGTGCCAGCAGCCTCTCGCCGGGCGTCACAGATACGCAGTATTTT,CASSLSPGVTDTQYF
18,once,TRBJ2-2,TRBD2,TRBV10-3,TGTGCCATCAGTGCCTACGGGACTAGCGGGAGTGACACCGGGGAGCTGTTTTTT,CAISAYGTSGSDTGELFF